Given below is one T cell receptor beta chain in context. The CDR3 totals 13 residues. Per germline, CDR1 SEHNR and CDR2 FQNEAQ (reference sequence). Trimming removed 4 bases from V and 4 bases from J; junction bases left unmatched: 3. TCRdb processed the reads anew with MiXCR; each CDR3 protein has one entry. This table has some 440,000 distinct CDR3 sequences, 30% to 40% appearing once. The sample belongs to a study of T cell repertoires in cytomegalovirus infection. Study context: Public TCR beta signatures marked donors with CMV infection and the matching HLA.

The chain uses TRBV7-9 and TRBJ1-1, with TRBD1 matching over 7 bases. The source of this sequence is a human donor in good health (CMV status not recorded). Some clones in this sample may be carry-over from other donors' samples. Sequencing input: PBMCs. CDR3 sequence: CASSSRQGTEAFF. CDR3 DNA sequence: TGTGCCAGCAGCTCCCGACAGGGCACTGAAGCTTTCTTT. Based on the CDR3 plus reference TRBV7-9 and TRBJ1-1, the full variable domain is DTGVSQNPRHKITKRGQNVTFRCDPISEHNRLYWYRQTLGQGPEFLTYFQNEAQLEKSRLLSDRFSAERPKGSFSTLEIQRTEQGDSAMYLCASSSRQGTEAFFGQGTRLTVV.